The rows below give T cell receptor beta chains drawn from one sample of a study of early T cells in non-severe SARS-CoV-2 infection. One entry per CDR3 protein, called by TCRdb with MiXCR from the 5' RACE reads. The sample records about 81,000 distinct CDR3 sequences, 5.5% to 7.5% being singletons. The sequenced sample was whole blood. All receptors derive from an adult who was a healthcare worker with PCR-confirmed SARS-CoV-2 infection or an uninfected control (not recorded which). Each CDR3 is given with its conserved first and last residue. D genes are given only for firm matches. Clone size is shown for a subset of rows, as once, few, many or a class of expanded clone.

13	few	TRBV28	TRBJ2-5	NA	CASLHRNSETQYF	TGTGCCAGCCTCCATAGAAATTCAGAGACCCAGTACTTC
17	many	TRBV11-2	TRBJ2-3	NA	CASSTMGQGGRTDTQYF	TGTGCCAGCAGCACCATGGGGCAGGGAGGTCGGACAGATACGCAGTATTTT
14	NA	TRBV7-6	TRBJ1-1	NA	CASSWKLGNTEAFF	TGTGCCAGCAGCTGGAAACTAGGTAACACTGAAGCTTTCTTT
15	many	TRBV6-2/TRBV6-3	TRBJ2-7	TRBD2	CASSYSGGSTYEQYF	TGTGCCAGCAGTTACTCGGGCGGGAGCACCTACGAGCAGTACTTC
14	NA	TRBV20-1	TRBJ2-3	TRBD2	CSGGLAGGTDTQYF	TGCAGTGGAGGTCTAGCGGGGGGCACAGATACGCAGTATTTT
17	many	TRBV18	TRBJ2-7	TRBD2	CASSPAAGGNPSYEQYF	TGTGCCAGCTCACCCGCAGCGGGAGGGAACCCGTCCTACGAGCAGTACTTC
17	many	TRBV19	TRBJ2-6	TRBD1	CAAHPGQGAPGANVLTF	TGTGCCGCCCACCCGGGACAGGGGGCGCCTGGGGCCAACGTCCTGACTTTC
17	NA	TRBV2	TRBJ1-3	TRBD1	CASRALGTGRTGNTIYF	TGTGCCAGCAGAGCCCTTGGGACAGGGAGGACTGGAAACACCATATATTTT
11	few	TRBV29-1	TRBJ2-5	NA	CSASNQETQYF	TGCAGCGCCAGCAACCAAGAGACCCAGTACTTC
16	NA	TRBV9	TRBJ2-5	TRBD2	CASSKGTSGGQEAQYF	TGTGCCAGCAGCAAAGGGACTAGCGGAGGTCAAGAGGCCCAGTACTTC
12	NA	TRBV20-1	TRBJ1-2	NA	CSARTFDNGYTF	TGCAGTGCTCGGACGTTCGATAATGGCTACACCTTC
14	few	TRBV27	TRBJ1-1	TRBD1	CASSNRGMGTEAFF	TGTGCCAGCAGCAACAGGGGAATGGGCACTGAAGCTTTCTTT
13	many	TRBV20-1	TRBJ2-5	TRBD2	CSARVSSGETQYF	TGCAGTGCTAGAGTTTCTAGCGGAGAGACCCAGTACTTC
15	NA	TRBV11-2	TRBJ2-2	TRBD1	CASSSGQAYTGELFF	TGTGCCAGCAGCTCGGGACAGGCCTACACCGGGGAGCTGTTTTTT
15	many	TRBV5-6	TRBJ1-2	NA	CASSTPGGQSYGYTF	TGTGCCAGCAGCACCCCCGGAGGCCAGAGCTATGGCTACACCTTC
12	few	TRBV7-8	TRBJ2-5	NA	CASSSAVETQYF	TGTGCCAGCAGCTCAGCGGTGGAGACCCAGTACTTC
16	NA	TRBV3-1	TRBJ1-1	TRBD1	CASSQKDDRVRAEAFF	TGTGCCAGCAGCCAGAAAGATGACAGGGTGCGAGCTGAAGCTTTCTTT
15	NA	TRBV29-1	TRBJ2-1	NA	CSGWYGGVSYNEQFF	TGCAGCGGGTGGTATGGGGGCGTCTCCTACAATGAGCAGTTCTTC
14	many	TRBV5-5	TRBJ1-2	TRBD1	CASSSRTGGYGYTF	TGTGCCAGCAGCAGCCGGACAGGGGGATATGGCTACACCTTC
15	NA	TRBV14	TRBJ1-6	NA	CASSQGWAVNSPLHF	TGTGCCAGCAGCCAAGGCTGGGCAGTTAATTCACCCCTCCACTTT
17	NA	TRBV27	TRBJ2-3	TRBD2	CASSFSSGGHSTDTQYF	TGTGCCAGCAGTTTCAGTAGCGGGGGGCACTCCACAGATACGCAGTATTTT
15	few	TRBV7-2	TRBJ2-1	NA	CASSYGKPGLNEQFF	TGTGCCAGCAGCTACGGCAAGCCTGGGTTAAATGAGCAGTTCTTC
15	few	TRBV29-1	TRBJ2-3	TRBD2	CSVETSGGATDTQYF	TGCAGCGTTGAGACAAGCGGGGGGGCTACAGATACGCAGTATTTT
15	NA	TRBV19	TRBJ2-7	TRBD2	CASSVLAGNSYEQYF	TGTGCCAGTAGTGTATTAGCGGGGAACTCCTACGAGCAGTACTTC
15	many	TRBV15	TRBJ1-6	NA	CATSRDLSERAPLHF	TGTGCCACCAGCAGAGATCTCAGTGAGCGGGCACCCCTCCACTTT
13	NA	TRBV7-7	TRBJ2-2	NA	CASSWGVGGELFF	TGTGCCAGCAGCTGGGGCGTGGGCGGGGAGCTGTTTTTT
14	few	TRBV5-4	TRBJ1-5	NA	CASSLMYSNQPQHF	TGTGCCAGCAGCTTGATGTATAGCAATCAGCCCCAGCATTTT
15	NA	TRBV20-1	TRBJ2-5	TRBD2	CSKGPPGLAAETQYF	TGCAGCAAAGGGCCCCCGGGACTAGCGGCTGAGACCCAGTACTTC
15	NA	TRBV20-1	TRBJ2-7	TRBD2	CSARDGTRLSYEQYF	TGCAGTGCTAGAGATGGGACTAGACTCTCCTACGAGCAGTACTTC
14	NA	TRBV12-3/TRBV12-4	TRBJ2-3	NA	CASSLGLRRDTQYF	TGTGCCAGCAGTTTAGGACTACGCAGAGATACGCAGTATTTT
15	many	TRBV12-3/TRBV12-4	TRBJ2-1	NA	CASSLGGVGYNEQFF	TGTGCCAGCAGTTTGGGGGGAGTAGGCTACAATGAGCAGTTCTTC
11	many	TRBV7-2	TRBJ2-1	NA	CASSTYNEQFF	TGTGCCAGCAGCACCTACAATGAGCAGTTCTTC
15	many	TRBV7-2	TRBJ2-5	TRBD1	CASRPTGGPKETQYF	TGTGCCAGCAGGCCGACAGGGGGCCCAAAAGAGACCCAGTACTTC
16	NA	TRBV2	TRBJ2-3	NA	CASSDAGHRTTDTQYF	TGTGCCAGCAGTGATGCGGGACACCGAACCACAGATACGCAGTATTTT
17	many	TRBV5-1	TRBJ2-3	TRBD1	CASSLGNSQGVTDTQYF	TGCGCCAGCAGCTTGGGGAACAGTCAGGGGGTAACAGATACGCAGTATTTT
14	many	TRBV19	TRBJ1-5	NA	CASSMEVSNQPQHF	TGTGCCAGTAGTATGGAGGTTAGCAATCAGCCCCAGCATTTT
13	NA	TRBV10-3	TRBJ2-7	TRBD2	CATTSGGGYEQYF	TGTGCCACTACTAGCGGGGGGGGCTACGAGCAGTACTTC
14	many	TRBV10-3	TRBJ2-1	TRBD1	CAISRGQDYNEQFF	TGTGCCATCAGTAGGGGACAGGATTACAATGAGCAGTTCTTC
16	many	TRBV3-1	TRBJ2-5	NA	CASSQKGLGGAGTQYF	TGTGCCAGCAGCCAAAAAGGGCTAGGAGGCGCCGGGACCCAGTACTTC
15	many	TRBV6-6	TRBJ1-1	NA	CASIKSSGHHTEAFF	TGTGCCAGCATCAAAAGCTCAGGGCACCACACTGAAGCTTTCTTT
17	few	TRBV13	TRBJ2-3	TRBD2	CASSLGPSGGTTDTQYF	TGTGCCAGCAGCTTAGGCCCAAGCGGGGGGACCACAGATACGCAGTATTTT
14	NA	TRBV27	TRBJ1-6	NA	CASSFRGRNSPLHF	TGTGCCAGCAGTTTCCGGGGCCGAAATTCACCCCTCCACTTT
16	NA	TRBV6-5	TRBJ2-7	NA	CASSPPSVARSYEQYF	TGTGCCAGCAGTCCACCATCGGTCGCTCGATCCTACGAGCAGTACTTC
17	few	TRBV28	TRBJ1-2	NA	CASSSPRTPARNYGYTF	TGTGCCAGCAGTTCCCCGCGGACCCCCGCTAGGAACTATGGCTACACCTTC
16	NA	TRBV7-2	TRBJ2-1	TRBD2	CASSLVLAGIYNEQFF	TGTGCCAGCAGCTTAGTACTAGCGGGAATCTACAATGAGCAGTTCTTC
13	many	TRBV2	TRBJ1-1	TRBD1	CASNYRGFTEAFF	TGTGCCAGCAATTACAGGGGATTCACTGAAGCTTTCTTT
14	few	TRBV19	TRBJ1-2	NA	CASSSQARGYGYTF	TGTGCCAGTAGTTCGCAGGCGCGTGGCTATGGCTACACCTTC
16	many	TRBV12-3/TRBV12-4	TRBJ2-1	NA	CASSWGVVPSYNEQFF	TGTGCCAGCAGTTGGGGGGTAGTCCCCTCCTACAATGAGCAGTTCTTC
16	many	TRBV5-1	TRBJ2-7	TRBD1	CASSLEWTGTSYEQYF	TGCGCCAGCAGCTTGGAATGGACAGGGACTTCCTACGAGCAGTACTTC
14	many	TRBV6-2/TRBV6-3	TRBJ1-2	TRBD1	CASSPDRRVYGYTF	TGTGCCAGCAGCCCGGACAGGAGAGTCTATGGCTACACCTTC
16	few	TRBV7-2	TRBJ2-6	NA	CASSFSRNSGANVLTF	TGTGCCAGCAGCTTTTCCAGAAACTCTGGGGCCAACGTCCTGACTTTC
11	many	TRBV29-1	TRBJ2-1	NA	CSVAGGPEQFF	TGCAGCGTTGCCGGGGGTCCTGAGCAGTTCTTC
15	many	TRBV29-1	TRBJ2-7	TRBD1	CSVEDEAGGMNEQYF	TGCAGCGTTGAAGATGAGGCAGGGGGTATGAACGAGCAGTACTTC
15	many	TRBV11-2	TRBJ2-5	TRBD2	CASSPGLALGETQYF	TGTGCCAGCAGCCCGGGACTAGCGTTAGGAGAGACCCAGTACTTC
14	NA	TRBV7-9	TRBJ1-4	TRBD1	CASSLTGDNEKLFF	TGTGCCAGCAGCTTAACAGGGGATAATGAAAAACTGTTTTTT
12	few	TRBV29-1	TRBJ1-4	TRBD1	CSGLGQGEKLFF	TGCAGCGGGCTCGGACAGGGTGAAAAACTGTTTTTT
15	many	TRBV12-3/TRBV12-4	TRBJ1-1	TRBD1	CASRASTTGSREAFF	TGTGCCAGCAGGGCCTCGACGACAGGGTCCAGGGAAGCTTTCTTT